Given below is one TCR beta chain in context. This CDR3 spans 17 amino acids. The V and J ends lost 3 bases and 1 base respectively, with 18 bases between them. Germline lookup yields CDR1 KGHSH and CDR2 LQKENI. This sample was taken from a study of blood T cell repertoires in COVID-19. Original processing notes: Researchers report that nucleated cell counts were estimated from reference gene primer amplification. The protocol was immunoSEQ multiplex PCR, while the TCRdb copy is restricted to in-frame clones and leaves out a portion. V and J calls and clone size follow that table, whereas D and trimming were derived from the DNA. Of about 54,000 clones in the sample, about 87% were seen once.

This clonotype was sampled from a human donor in a cohort sampled during active COVID-19. V gene TRBV18 combines with J gene TRBJ1-1; no definite D call. The sample comprised peripheral blood. The CDR3 loop is CASSPPSVQRRNTEAFF. DNA for the CDR3: TGTGCCAGCTCACCCCCCAGTGTCCAGCGGAGGAACACTGAAGCTTTCTTT.